These 15 T cell receptor beta chains were sequenced from one sample in a study of PD-1 blockade in classical Hodgkin lymphoma. Sample time point: cycle 4 day 1 (C4D1), after more than 5 weeks of nivolumab. Autologous stem cell transplantation was followed by relapse in every patient, and brentuximab vedotin exposure varied. Repertoires were generated with immunoSEQ multiplex PCR, while TCRdb's copy carries only in-frame clones and drops some. Found here are about 90,000 clones, 90% of them singletons; the top ten hold roughly 3%. The source was peripheral blood mononuclear cells (PBMCs), collected before the fourth cycle of nivolumab. These receptors were taken from a human donor with classical Hodgkin lymphoma.

The chain combines TRBV28 with TRBJ2-2; D is ambiguous. Trimming took off 4 bases at V and 6 bases at J, with 6 bases between the two ends. From germline, CDR1 is MDHEN and CDR2 SYDVKM. The CDR3 contains 12 residues. CDR3 amino acids: CASSSGAGELFF. The CDR3 coding sequence is TGTGCCAGCAGTTCAGGTGCCGGGGAGCTGTTTTTT.

The gene calls are TRBV5-4 and TRBJ1-1; TRBD1 aligns across 10 bases. CDR1 SGHNT and CDR2 YYREEE come from the germline V gene (reference sequence). The CDR3 sequence is 16 residues long. V shed 4 bases and J 4 bases; nucleotides not matched to a gene: 10. The CDR3: CASSLILTGGATEAFF. Written as DNA, the CDR3 is TGTGCCAGCAGCCTAATACTGACAGGGGGCGCCACTGAAGCTTTCTTT.

J is TRBJ1-5 and V is TRBV5-8; 8 nucleotides align to TRBD1. This CDR3 has 16 residues. The germline gives CDR1 SGHTS, CDR2 YDEGEE. V lost 4 bases to trimming and J lost 6 bases; unmatched junction nucleotides: 12. The CDR3 here is CASSPRLGQGFQPQHF. For the CDR3, the DNA is TGTGCCAGCAGCCCGAGGTTAGGACAGGGTTTTCAGCCCCAGCATTTT. The full variable domain, its missing parts supplied by reference TRBV5-8 and TRBJ1-5, is EAGVTQSPTHLIKTRGQQATLRCSPISGHTSVYWYQQALGLGLQFLLWYDEGEERNRGNFPPRFSGRQFPNYSSELNVNALELEDSALYLCASSPRLGQGFQPQHFGDGTRLSIL.

V usage is TRBV27 and J usage is TRBJ2-5; no reliable D call. TRBJ2-7 explains the end of the DNA better; the J call may be wrong. The CDR3 is 13 amino acids. Per the germline V gene, CDR1 is MNHEY and CDR2 is SMNVEV (reference sequence). CDR3 coding DNA: TGTGCCAGCAGTTTATCTCCGGGCCACGAGCAGTACTTC. Translating it yields CASSLSPGHEQYF.

The chain uses TRBV27 and TRBJ2-2, with 8 bases matching TRBD2. The CDR3 length is 16 residues. J lost 7 bases, V lost 5 bases, and 12 bases had no gene match. Germline assignment: CDR1 MNHEY and CDR2 SMNVEV (reference sequence). The CDR3 reads CASSEPGGPNGGELFF. CDR3 DNA: TGTGCCAGCAGTGAACCGGGGGGGCCTAATGGCGGGGAGCTGTTTTTT.

The rearrangement uses TRBV9 and TRBJ1-2; 8 nucleotides align to TRBD1. The junction had 11 bases not matched to a gene; V was cut back by 4 bases and J by 3 bases. From germline, CDR1 is SGDLS and CDR2 YYNGEE. The CDR3 consists of 16 residues. The CDR3 DNA sequence: TGTGCCAGCAGCCCCGGGGCAGGGGGCGAATACTATGGCTACACCTTC. It codes for CASSPGAGGEYYGYTF. The whole variable domain, filled in from reference TRBV9 and TRBJ1-2, reads DSGVTQTPKHLITATGQRVTLRCSPRSGDLSVYWYQQSLDQGLQFLIQYYNGEERAKGNILERFSAQQFPDLHSELNLSSLELGDSALYFCASSPGAGGEYYGYTFGSGTRLTVV.

The J gene is TRBJ2-3, the V gene TRBV5-4; 8 bases map to TRBD2. Losses at the gene ends were 2 bases for V and 5 bases for J; bases not matched to a gene: 7. Per the germline V gene, CDR1 is SGHNT and CDR2 is YYREEE (reference sequence). CDR3 length equals 15 residues. The CDR3 DNA reads TGTGCCAGCAGCTTCACAGCGGGGGTAGGAGATACGCAGTATTTT. Translated, it gives CASSFTAGVGDTQYF.

The V call is TRBV2, the J call TRBJ2-7, with unresolved D. The J call may be faulty, since TRBJ2-1 better matches the DNA end. The CDR3 runs 16 residues. Germline V CDR1 and CDR2: SNHLY, FYNNEI. CDR3 region: CASSEFGQDLYNEQFF. Written as DNA, the CDR3 is TGTGCCAGCAGTGAATTCGGCCAAGACTTATACAATGAGCAGTTCTTC.

The chain recombines TRBV4-3 with TRBJ1-4; possibly TRBD1 for D (6 bases). Germline V CDR1 and CDR2: LGHNA, YSLEER. This CDR3 has 15 residues. V lost 0 bases and J lost 3, with 8 bases in between. The CDR3 DNA reads TGCGCCAGCAGCCAAGACACAGGGTCTAATGAAAAACTGTTTTTT. Protein sequence: CASSQDTGSNEKLFF.

The gene calls are TRBV15 and TRBJ1-5, with D hard to call. The CDR3 runs to 13 residues. Germline V gives CDR1 LNHNV, CDR2 YYDKDF (reference sequence). V lost 10 bases to trimming and J lost 7 bases, with 17 bases between them. CDR3 in amino acids: CARRLRESQPQHF. For the CDR3, the DNA is TGTGCCAGAAGGTTACGAGAAAGCCAGCCCCAGCATTTT.

The rearrangement uses TRBV12-5 and TRBJ1-2; 8 nucleotides match TRBD1. This CDR3 is 15 amino acids long. The V gene's germline CDR1 is LGHNT and CDR2 FRNRAP. V gave up 6 bases and J gave up 6 bases; unmatched junction bases: 12. In nucleotides, the CDR3 is TGTGCTAGTGGCCCTCCGACAGGGGCTAGGGATGGCTACACCTTC. This translates into CASGPPTGARDGYTF.

The V call is TRBV30, the J call TRBJ1-2; D is unresolved. This CDR3 spans 13 amino acids. Germline V gives CDR1 GTSNPN, CDR2 SVGIG (reference sequence). V was cut by 1 base and J by 8 bases, with 14 bases left in between. In DNA, the CDR3 is TGTGCCTGGAGTGACACCGGGTTCAGGGGCTACACCTTC. Encoded protein: CAWSDTGFRGYTF.

V gene TRBV7-3 combines with J gene TRBJ1-6, with D uncertain. Germline values: CDR1 SGHTA, CDR2 FQGTGA. This CDR3 is 14 amino acids long. Between the trimmed V and J ends, which lost 3 bases and 4 bases, there was a span of 7 bases. Written as DNA, the CDR3 is TGTGCCAGCAGCTTGGACGGTTATAATTCACCCCTCCACTTT. This gives the protein CASSLDGYNSPLHF.

This clone was observed once. V usage is TRBV6-6 and J usage is TRBJ2-7, with 11 bases identical to TRBD2. This CDR3 contains 14 residues. Trimming at V came to 2 bases and at J to 10 bases, leaving 7 bases not matched to a gene. The V gene's germline CDR1 is MNHNY and CDR2 SVGAGI (reference sequence). The CDR3: CASSYHQTSGVQYF. The CDR3 nucleotides read TGTGCCAGCAGTTACCATCAGACTAGCGGGGTACAGTACTTC.

This clone came up once. The chain joins TRBV27 to TRBJ2-3, with 10 nucleotides matching TRBD2. The germline CDR1 and CDR2 sequences are MNHEY and SMNVEV (reference sequence). V dropped 3 bases and J dropped 4; count of bases not matched to a gene: 4. The CDR3 length is 15 residues. The CDR3 nucleotides are TGTGCCAGCAGTTTGAGCGGGGGGGCAGCAGATACGCAGTATTTT. Encoded protein: CASSLSGGAADTQYF.